These 27 T cell receptor beta chains were all obtained from the same sample, sequenced in a study of regulatory T cells in long-lasting Graves disease listed by TCRdb under 2021. The library came from multiplex PCR. Instrument on record: Illumina HiSeq 4000. iRepertoire HTBI primers and Arm-PCR amplification of CDR3 regions were used to construct TCR beta libraries. The public reads were reprocessed in TCRdb via fastp at Q25 and MiXCR, keeping in-frame beta chains. Under each unique CDR3 protein, matching rows form one entry showing the most common genes and DNA. In all, the sample holds approximately 480,000 distinct CDR3 sequences, and about 16% of those were seen once. The ten top clones hold more than 9% of the sample. Interpreted using the paper, the time point label stands for: newly diagnosed GD, antithyroid drugs for less than 3 months. For both TCR sequencing and RNA sequencing, RNA was extracted from PBMCs in TRIzol.

This sample also belongs to another study, concerning T cells in Graves' hyperthyroidism and ophthalmopathy.

The sequenced sample was peripheral blood mononuclear cells (PBMCs), obtained at new diagnosis, from a patient treated with antithyroid drugs. The receptors originated from a middle-aged man with Graves disease. Donor details come from another sample of the same person, matched by shared clones.

For this clonotype: Sequence at one end of the junction differs from germline and may be a read error. The rearrangement uses TRBV5-1 and TRBJ2-3, with D hard to call. CDR1 SGHRS and CDR2 YFSETQ come from the germline V gene. There are 12 residues in the CDR3. The CDR3 region is CASSDPTGEQCF. CDR3 DNA sequence: TGCGCCAGCAGCGACCCCACTGGCGAGCAGTGCTTC.

V and J are TRBV3-1 and TRBJ1-2; 9 nucleotides match TRBD1. The V segment lost 0 bases and the J segment 7 bases; nucleotides outside the gene matches: 12. Germline V gene sequence: CDR1 LGHDT, CDR2 YNNKEL (reference sequence). This CDR3 has 17 amino acids. CDR3 sequence reads: CASSQDLISGQGTGYTF. In DNA, the CDR3 is TGTGCCAGCAGCCAAGACTTAATATCGGGACAGGGAACTGGCTACACCTTC.

This clonotype was detected ten times or more. The chain recombines TRBV12-3 or TRBV12-4 with TRBJ2-5; 8 bases agree with TRBD1. The CDR3 extends over 11 amino acids. The ends lost 5 bases at V and 8 bases at J; junction bases unmatched: 1. CDR3 region: CASSPGGTQYF. The CDR3 DNA reads TGTGCCAGCAGTCCAGGGGGCACCCAGTACTTC.

The table lists this clonotype with many counts. The chain is built from TRBV11-2 and TRBJ1-5, with D perhaps TRBD1 (5 bases). Germline CDR1 SGHAT, CDR2 FQNNGV. V dropped 5 bases and J dropped 11 bases, with 16 bases sitting between them. This CDR3 is 13 amino acids long. The CDR3: CASSAGTPGAQHF. Written as DNA, the CDR3 is TGTGCCAGCAGCGCAGGGACTCCGGGAGCCCAGCATTTT.

This clonotype was observed a few times. The chain is built from TRBV24-1 and TRBJ2-7, with 7 nucleotides matching TRBD1. The CDR3 has 15 amino acids. CDR1 and CDR2 from the germline V gene are KGHDR and SFDVKD. After removal of 3 bases from V and 7 bases from J, the junction contained 11 bases not matched to a gene. CDR3 sequence reads: CATSDRTSYRGEQYF. Here the CDR3 DNA reads TGTGCCACCAGTGATCGTACCAGCTACAGGGGTGAGCAGTACTTC.

The J gene is TRBJ2-1, the V gene TRBV2; 10 bases are a match to TRBD2. Unmatched junction bases numbered 7, after V lost 8 bases and J lost 3 bases. Germline V gives CDR1 SNHLY, CDR2 FYNNEI. The CDR3 has 15 amino acids. CDR3 nucleotide sequence: TGTGCCAGCGGGGCCGGGACTAGCGTCTACAATGAGCAGTTCTTC. It yields the protein CASGAGTSVYNEQFF.

This clonotype was detected ten times or more. CDR3 residues: CASSRTRDSSFNEQFF. As DNA, the CDR3 is TGCGCCAGCAGCCGTACACGGGACAGTTCGTTCAATGAGCAGTTCTTC. V is TRBV4-1 and J is TRBJ2-1; 7 nucleotides align to TRBD1. CDR1 is MGHRA and CDR2 is YSYEKL in the germline V gene. The junction had 12 bases not matched to a gene; V was cut back by 4 bases and J by 6 bases. The CDR3 totals 16 residues.

This clonotype was seen a handful of times. The rearrangement links TRBV24-1 to TRBJ2-7; 9 positions agree with TRBD2. V lost 4 bases and J lost 4; bases outside the gene matches: 7. CDR3 size: 15 residues. Germline CDR1 and CDR2: KGHDR and SFDVKD. The CDR3 sequence is CATSDARTSVYEQYF. CDR3 nucleotides: TGTGCCACCAGTGACGCAAGGACTAGCGTATACGAGCAGTACTTC.

This clonotype was recorded at least ten times. The DNA of the CDR3 is TGTGCCAGCAGCCCGGGACAGGGGGCAACTGAAGCTTTCTTT. Translating it yields CASSPGQGATEAFF. The J gene is TRBJ1-1, the V gene TRBV12-3 or TRBV12-4, with TRBD1 matching 12 bases. With V trimmed by 6 bases and J by 5 bases, 4 bases remained unmatched. The CDR3 has 14 amino acids.

This clonotype was counted at least ten times. The chain carries TRBV5-5 and TRBJ2-5, with D unresolved. Per germline, CDR1 SGHKS and CDR2 YYEKEE (reference sequence). Trimming pared 2 bases from V and 7 bases from J, leaving 12 bases between. This CDR3 spans 13 amino acids. This CDR3 is CASSFTASGTQYF. Written as DNA, the CDR3 is TGTGCCAGCAGCTTCACGGCCTCAGGGACCCAGTACTTC.

Comment on this clonotype: The junction departs from germline at one end; a sequencing error may be responsible. The gene calls are TRBV29-1 and TRBJ2-7; 9 bases are shared with TRBD1. This CDR3 has 13 amino acids. Germline-derived CDR1 and CDR2 are SQVTM and ANQGSEA. Here the CDR3 DNA reads TGCAGCGTCCTCCCGGACAGGGGTTACGAGCAGTGCTTC. This codes for CSVLPDRGYEQCF.

V gene TRBV3-1 combines with J gene TRBJ2-6, with D perhaps matching TRBD2 (5 bases). The V and J ends lost 6 bases and 3 bases respectively, with 9 bases between them. Germline loops: CDR1 LGHDT, CDR2 YNNKEL (reference sequence). This CDR3 contains 14 residues. CDR3: CASRLGSGANVLTF. As DNA, the CDR3 is TGTGCCAGCAGACTAGGGAGTGGGGCCAACGTCCTGACTTTC.

This rearrangement joins TRBV20-1 to TRBJ2-7; 8 positions agree with TRBD1. This CDR3 is 15 amino acids long. Germline assignment: CDR1 DFQATT and CDR2 SNEGSKA (reference sequence). The V and J ends lost 8 bases and 5 bases, in that order; junction bases with no gene match: 17. Here the CDR3 DNA reads TGCAGTAAAAAGTGGGCAGGGGGCGCGAGGGACGAGCAGTACTTC. Translated: CSKKWAGGARDEQYF.

The rearrangement uses TRBV19 and TRBJ2-1, with TRBD2 as a possible D gene (6 bases). The CDR3 has 13 amino acids. CDR1 and CDR2 (germline): LNHDA, SQIVND (reference sequence). V lost 7 bases and J 10 bases, leaving 17 bases between the germline ends. In nucleotides, the CDR3 is TGTGCCAGTACTGATAGACTAGGACGCGAGCAGTTCTTC. The encoded protein is CASTDRLGREQFF.

This clonotype showed up many times. CDR3 nucleotide sequence: TGTGCCAGCAGCCAAGGCTTGGGGGAGCAGTACTTC. Translation: CASSQGLGEQYF. The V call is TRBV3-1, the J call TRBJ2-7; D gene unclear. CDR1 and CDR2 from the germline V gene are LGHDT and YNNKEL (reference sequence). This CDR3 has 12 amino acids. V was clipped by 1 base and J by 7 bases, with 8 bases between them.

This clonotype was detected only once. This could be a read error, since a much larger clone is one nucleotide away. The chain recombines TRBV29-1 with TRBJ2-2; tentatively, D is TRBD2 (5 bases). Germline CDR1 SQVTM, CDR2 ANQGSEA. The CDR3 is 12 residues long. The CDR3 sequence is CSVVFGLGEPFF. The CDR3 region has the DNA TGCAGCGTTGTATTCGGCCTTGGGGAGCCGTTTTTT.

This clonotype was observed at least ten times. V usage is TRBV3-1 and J usage is TRBJ2-5, with D possibly TRBD1 on 6 matching bases. V was clipped by 4 bases and J by 1 base, with 19 bases between them. Germline loops: CDR1 LGHDT, CDR2 YNNKEL (reference sequence). CDR3 length: 17 residues. CDR3 DNA: TGTGCCAGCAGCCCAGGACGTACCTTGGACAGCCAAGAGACCCAGTACTTC. Its protein is CASSPGRTLDSQETQYF.

This clonotype was observed at least ten times. The gene calls are TRBV6-1 and TRBJ2-1, with D possibly being TRBD1 or TRBD2 (5 bases each). The germline gives CDR1 MNHNS, CDR2 SASEGT. The CDR3 has 14 amino acids. V was shortened by 3 bases and J by 3 bases, with 9 bases between the two germline ends. CDR3 region: CASSEGDDYNEQFF. The CDR3 DNA reads as TGTGCCAGCAGTGAGGGGGACGACTACAATGAGCAGTTCTTC.

This clonotype appeared many times. The chain carries TRBV11-3 and TRBJ2-2; D perhaps matches TRBD2 (5 bases). V lost 6 bases and J 4 bases, leaving 12 bases between the germline ends. Per germline, CDR1 SGHNT and CDR2 YENEEA. This CDR3 has 14 residues. DNA for the CDR3: TGTGCCAGCAGTCGGGAATCGAGCACCGGGGAGCTGTTTTTT. Encoded protein: CASSRESSTGELFF.

Only a few counts were recorded for this clonotype. The chain combines TRBV28 with TRBJ2-1, with TRBD2 matching over 10 bases. V shed 10 bases and J 7 bases; nucleotides not matched to a gene: 10. The germline V gene has CDR1 MDHEN and CDR2 SYDVKM. This CDR3 has 14 residues. This CDR3 is CATGTSVGRNEQFF. As DNA, the CDR3 is TGTGCCACCGGGACTAGCGTTGGGAGGAATGAGCAGTTCTTC.

The table lists this clonotype with a few counts. The V call is TRBV12-3 or TRBV12-4, the J call TRBJ1-2, with D possibly being TRBD1 (6 bases). There are 14 residues in the CDR3. Trimming removed 3 bases at V and 9 bases at J, with 17 bases between. DNA of the CDR3: TGTGCCAGCAGTTTGTCCGGGACAAGCTCCCGCTACACCTTC. Protein sequence: CASSLSGTSSRYTF.

Note on this clonotype: Relative to the germline gene, one junction end is altered; a read error may explain this. V is TRBV7-2 and J is TRBJ1-5; D unclear. Germline V CDR1 and CDR2: SGHTA, FQGNSA. CDR3 length: 14 residues. CDR3 sequence: CASSVGVSGQPRHF. Here the CDR3 DNA reads TGTGCCAGCAGCGTCGGAGTCTCCGGCCAGCCCCGGCATTTT.

This clonotype was observed at least ten times. The chain uses TRBV28 and TRBJ2-7; possibly TRBD1 or TRBD2 for D (5 bases each). Trimming left V 5 bases short and J 5 bases short, with 22 bases between. The CDR3 is made up of 16 amino acids. Germline V gives CDR1 MDHEN, CDR2 SYDVKM. The CDR3 protein is CASSTHFGGLSHEQYF. CDR3 DNA sequence: TGTGCCAGCAGTACTCATTTTGGGGGTCTGTCCCACGAGCAGTACTTC. Full variable domain (missing parts from reference TRBV28 and TRBJ2-7): DVKVTQSSRYLVKRTGEKVFLECVQDMDHENMFWYRQDPGLGLRLIYFSYDVKMKEKGDIPEGYSVSREKKERFSLILESASTNQTSMYLCASSTHFGGLSHEQYFGPGTRLTVT.

The chain combines TRBV10-2 with TRBJ1-2; tentatively, D is TRBD1 (5 bases). With 3 bases removed from V and 12 bases from J, the gap between germline ends came to 17 bases. The CDR3 length is 13 residues. In germline, CDR1 is WSHSY, CDR2 SAAADI. This CDR3 reads CASSDPGRKDDTF. The CDR3 region has the DNA TGCGCCAGCAGTGACCCGGGACGGAAGGACGACACCTTC.

This clonotype was seen a few times. The V call is TRBV19, the J call TRBJ1-5; no clear D gene. The CDR3 runs to 13 residues. The V and J ends lost 4 bases and 9 bases respectively, with 13 bases between them. Germline-derived CDR1 and CDR2 are LNHDA and SQIVND (reference sequence). CDR3 residues: CASSTTMARPQHF. The CDR3, as DNA: TGTGCCAGTAGTACCACTATGGCTAGGCCCCAGCATTTT.

Only a few counts were recorded for this clonotype. This sequence joins TRBV19 and TRBJ2-4; D assignment may be TRBD1 or TRBD2 (6 bases each). CDR3 length equals 15 residues. V lost 5 bases to trimming and J lost 0 bases, with 11 bases between them. Germline CDR1 and CDR2: LNHDA and SQIVND (reference sequence). The CDR3 spells CASSLQGLAKNIQYF. The CDR3 nucleotides read TGTGCCAGTAGTTTACAGGGACTAGCCAAAAACATTCAGTACTTC.

This clonotype was counted at least ten times. CDR3 bases: TGTGCCAGCAGCGGGCGTGGCAGCCAAGAGACCCAGTACTTC. Protein: CASSGRGSQETQYF. The rearrangement links TRBV5-6 to TRBJ2-5; D unclear. The germline CDR1 and CDR2 sequences are SGHDT and YYEEEE. The CDR3 is 14 residues long. The V end lost 4 bases, the J end lost 1 base, and 11 bases lay between the germline ends.